One sample yielded the 28 T cell receptor beta chains listed below, sequenced in a study of T-cell memory formation after mild COVID-19. TCRdb fed the 5' RACE reads into MiXCR, producing one record per CDR3 protein. This table holds roughly 130,000 distinct CDR3 sequences, about 6% found once. Sequenced: PBMCs or a T cell subset sorted from them (not recorded which). The receptors here all came from an adult woman who had mild COVID-19 (a few samples of this study predate the infection). Cell type and time point are not known.

This clonotype was seen many times. V usage is TRBV1 and J usage is TRBJ2-5. TRBV1 is a known pseudogene. CDR3 length: 14 amino acids. The CDR3 DNA is TGCACCAGCAGCCGCTCCGCGCGTGAAGAGACCCAGTACTTC. Protein sequence: CTSSRSAREETQYF.

This clonotype was seen repeatedly, ten times or more. The chain is built from TRBV24-1 and TRBJ2-3, with TRBD2 identical over 8 bases. This CDR3 has 15 residues. The V and J ends lost 2 bases and 6 bases, in that order; junction bases with no gene match: 6. Germline CDR1 reads KGHDR; CDR2 reads SFDVKD. The CDR3 sequence is CATSDSRGRKDTQYF. DNA of the CDR3: TGTGCCACCAGTGATTCTCGCGGGAGGAAGGATACGCAGTATTTT.

The V call is TRBV24-1, the J call TRBJ2-5; 10 positions match TRBD2. This CDR3 has 19 amino acids. The germline gives CDR1 KGHDR, CDR2 SFDVKD. V gave up 4 bases and J gave up 3 bases; unmatched junction bases: 16. The CDR3 protein is CATSELSGTSDSVEETQYF. The CDR3 DNA reads as TGTGCCACCAGTGAGTTGTCCGGGACTAGCGACTCGGTGGAAGAGACCCAGTACTTC.

The gene calls are TRBV25-1 and TRBJ2-1; D call uncertain. V lost 6 bases and J 10 bases, leaving 10 bases between the germline ends. The CDR3 consists of 11 residues. CDR1 and CDR2 from the germline V gene are MGHDK and SYGVNS. The CDR3: CASSLLEEQFF. CDR3 bases: TGTGCCAGCAGCTTGTTGGAGGAGCAGTTCTTC.

There are many counts of this clonotype. The V and J genes are TRBV11-2 and TRBJ2-3, with 7 bases lining up with TRBD2. Germline assignment: CDR1 SGHAT and CDR2 FQNNGV. V was pared by 5 bases and J by 3 bases, with 8 bases of the junction left unmatched. This CDR3 is built from 15 residues. CDR3 sequence: CASSPQLASTDTQYF. In DNA, the CDR3 is TGTGCCAGCAGCCCCCAACTAGCGTCAACAGATACGCAGTATTTT.

The chain uses TRBV7-2 and TRBJ2-3; D could derive from TRBD1 or TRBD2 (6 bases each). Germline CDR1 reads SGHTA; CDR2 reads FQGNSA. Trimming stripped 7 bases from V and 4 bases from J, with 18 bases between. This CDR3 has 15 residues. The CDR3 here is CASTRVGGIPDTQYF. DNA of the CDR3: TGTGCCAGCACCCGAGTGGGGGGCATCCCAGATACGCAGTATTTT. Based on the CDR3 plus reference TRBV7-2 and TRBJ2-3, the full variable domain is GAGVSQSPSNKVTEKGKDVELRCDPISGHTALYWYRQSLGQGLEFLIYFQGNSAPDKSGLPSDRFSAERTGGSVSTLTIQRTQQEDSAVYLCASTRVGGIPDTQYFGPGTRLTVL.

This clonotype was seen only a few times. This chain links TRBV12-3 or TRBV12-4 with TRBJ2-3; TRBD2 matches 12 bases. This CDR3 is built from 18 residues. J gave up 0 bases and V 7 bases, and 11 bases lay outside the gene matches. The CDR3 sequence is CASNPPPGLAGSTDTQYF. In DNA, the CDR3 is TGTGCCAGCAATCCTCCCCCGGGACTAGCGGGTAGCACAGATACGCAGTATTTT.

This clonotype showed up just a few times. The chain combines TRBV3-1 with TRBJ2-3, with D possibly matching TRBD2 (6 bases). Trimming left V 4 bases short and J 2 bases short, with 13 bases between. Germline V gene data show CDR1 as LGHDT and CDR2 as YNNKEL (reference sequence). The CDR3 has 15 residues. CDR3 region: CASSRDGGITDTQYF. CDR3 bases: TGTGCCAGCAGCCGGGATGGGGGGATCACAGATACGCAGTATTTT.

This clonotype was recorded many times. The rearrangement joins TRBV7-6 to TRBJ2-1; 11 bases match TRBD2. Germline CDR1 is SGHVS and CDR2 is FNYEAQ. V gave up 5 bases and J gave up 4 bases; unmatched junction bases: 13. The CDR3 is 18 amino acids. The CDR3 DNA reads as TGTGCCAGCAGCCCGCGACCCGAGACTAGCGGGGTTTACAATGAGCAGTTCTTC. It specifies CASSPRPETSGVYNEQFF.

In its sample, this clonotype was seen many times. This chain joins TRBV7-9 and TRBJ2-1; TRBD2 agrees at 8 bases. The CDR3 spans 14 residues. The V gene end was trimmed by 6 bases and the J gene end by 9 bases; junction bases not matched to a gene: 10. Germline V gene lookup returns CDR1 SEHNR and CDR2 FQNEAQ (reference sequence). The CDR3 DNA reads TGTGCCAGCAGGGCCGGGACTAGTAACTCTGAGCAGTTCTTC. This gives the protein CASRAGTSNSEQFF.

The V and J genes are TRBV5-1 and TRBJ1-1; D is possibly TRBD1 (5 bases). The ends were cut back, 0 bases at V and 8 bases at J, with 14 bases in the middle. CDR3 length: 14 amino acids. Germline CDR1 reads SGHRS; CDR2 reads YFSETQ. The DNA for the CDR3 is TGCGCCAGCAGCTTGGACAGGAGGCCCCTAGAAGCTTTCTTT. This encodes CASSLDRRPLEAFF.

This clonotype was seen many times. The CDR3 loop reads CAISESNQETQYF. DNA of the CDR3: TGTGCCATCAGTGAGAGCAATCAAGAGACCCAGTACTTC. The chain combines TRBV10-3 with TRBJ2-5, with D hard to call. CDR3 size: 13 residues. In germline, CDR1 is ENHRY, CDR2 SYGVKD. The V end lost 2 bases, the J end lost 2 bases, and 6 bases lay between the germline ends.

In its sample, this clonotype was seen many times. The rearrangement uses TRBV5-1 and TRBJ2-3, with a possible D match to TRBD2 (6 bases). CDR1 is SGHRS and CDR2 is YFSETQ in the germline V gene. The CDR3 length is 15 residues. Trimming shortened V by 4 bases and J by 3 bases, and 15 bases separated the two germline ends. The CDR3 region is CASSVDGSRTDTQYF. The CDR3 nucleotides are TGCGCCAGCAGCGTCGACGGGAGTAGAACAGATACGCAGTATTTT.

V is TRBV3-1 and J is TRBJ2-7; 9 nucleotides align to TRBD2. Trimming at V came to 2 bases and at J to 4 bases, leaving 3 bases not matched to a gene. Germline CDR1 reads LGHDT; CDR2 reads YNNKEL (reference sequence). The CDR3 totals 14 residues. This CDR3 is CASSQNLAGYEQYF. The DNA for the CDR3 is TGTGCCAGCAGCCAAAATCTAGCGGGGTACGAGCAGTACTTC.

This clonotype has at least ten counts. The genes are TRBV12-3 or TRBV12-4 and TRBJ1-5, with D hard to call. V was shortened by 4 bases and J by 0 bases, with 1 base between the two germline ends. The CDR3 has 12 residues. CDR3 protein: CASSYSNQPQHF. As DNA, the CDR3 is TGTGCCAGCAGTTATAGCAATCAGCCCCAGCATTTT.

This clonotype was seen a handful of times. The rearrangement uses TRBV10-3 and TRBJ1-2; 7 bases match TRBD1. From germline, CDR1 is ENHRY and CDR2 SYGVKD. The CDR3 is 14 amino acids. V shed 3 bases, J shed 2 bases, and the junction held 3 bases outside the gene matches. The DNA for the CDR3 is TGTGCCATCAGTGACTCGACAGGGAACTATGGCTACACCTTC. Translating gives CAISDSTGNYGYTF.

In this sample, this clonotype turned up a few times. This chain uses TRBV6-1 with TRBJ2-7; D gene unclear. With 4 bases removed from V and 0 bases from J, the gap between germline ends came to 4 bases. Germline CDR1 and CDR2: MNHNS and SASEGT. This CDR3 has 12 amino acids. CDR3: CASSVSSYEQYF. CDR3 nucleotide sequence: TGTGCCAGCAGTGTTTCCTCCTACGAGCAGTACTTC.

This clonotype was detected ten times or more. The rearrangement uses TRBV5-1 and TRBJ1-4; no clear D. The germline V and J ends were trimmed by 3 bases and 6 bases, with 9 bases remaining between them. Germline CDR1 is SGHRS and CDR2 is YFSETQ. This CDR3 is 13 amino acids long. The CDR3 region is CASSYSGDEKLFF. The CDR3, as DNA: TGCGCCAGCAGCTACTCCGGGGATGAAAAACTGTTTTTT. The variable domain in full, completed from reference TRBV5-1 and TRBJ1-4, reads KAGVTQTPRYLIKTRGQQVTLSCSPISGHRSVSWYQQTPGQGLQFLFEYFSETQRNKGNFPGRFSGRQFSNSRSEMNVSTLELGDSALYLCASSYSGDEKLFFGSGTQLSVL.

In its sample, this clonotype was seen a few times. This sequence joins TRBV5-1 and TRBJ1-2, with 7 bases fitting TRBD1. V lost 0 bases, J lost 1 base, and 12 bases stayed unmatched. The CDR3 extends over 18 amino acids. Germline V gene lookup returns CDR1 SGHRS and CDR2 YFSETQ. CDR3 region: CASSLAPGQTALNYGYTF. The CDR3 DNA reads as TGCGCCAGCAGCTTGGCCCCGGGACAGACCGCTCTTAACTATGGCTACACCTTC.

This clonotype was detected ten times or more. V and J are TRBV20-1 and TRBJ2-3; the match to TRBD2 covers 9 bases. Germline assignment: CDR1 DFQATT and CDR2 SNEGSKA (reference sequence). CDR3 length: 17 amino acids. The junction had 17 bases not matched to a gene; V was cut back by 6 bases and J by 4 bases. The CDR3 DNA sequence: TGCAGTGCCAACTGGCTAGCGGGAATATCTAGGTCAGATACGCAGTATTTT. Translation gives CSANWLAGISRSDTQYF.

This clonotype was counted ten times or more. The CDR3 DNA follows: TGTGCCAGCAGCTCTATAGCGGGATACGAGCAGTACTTC. Encoded protein: CASSSIAGYEQYF. The rearrangement uses TRBV7-2 and TRBJ2-7, with 8 bases that match TRBD2. Germline trimming cut 4 bases from V and 4 bases from J; bases unmatched to any gene: 3. Germline V gene lookup returns CDR1 SGHTA and CDR2 FQGNSA. CDR3 length: 13 amino acids.

The genes are TRBV27 and TRBJ2-1; tentatively, D is TRBD1 (5 bases). From germline, CDR1 is MNHEY and CDR2 SMNVEV (reference sequence). The germline V and J ends were trimmed by 0 bases and 10 bases, with 16 bases remaining between them. The CDR3 runs 15 residues. The DNA of the CDR3 is TGTGCCAGCAGTTTATCGGTATCCAGGGCGCACGAGCAGTTCTTC. Translation: CASSLSVSRAHEQFF.

This clonotype was seen ten or more times. The chain carries TRBV7-8 and TRBJ1-6; 8 bases agree with TRBD1. CDR1 and CDR2 from the germline V gene are SGHVS and FQNEAQ. This CDR3 comprises 14 residues. The J segment lost 6 bases and the V segment lost 5 bases, leaving 3 bases of the junction unmatched. DNA for the CDR3: TGTGCCAGCAGCCTCGACAGGGGTAATTCACCCCTCCACTTT. It yields the protein CASSLDRGNSPLHF.

The chain recombines TRBV10-3 with TRBJ2-3; 8 bases fit TRBD2. Germline V lookup: CDR1 ENHRY, CDR2 SYGVKD. There are 17 residues in the CDR3. V was pared by 2 bases and J by 1 base, with 8 bases of the junction left unmatched. In nucleotides, the CDR3 is TGTGCCATCAGTGAGCCGCAAGGACTAGCAGGCACAGATACGCAGTATTTT. It yields the protein CAISEPQGLAGTDTQYF.

This clonotype was seen more than once but under ten times. V gene TRBV27 combines with J gene TRBJ2-7, with 7 positions matching TRBD1. The CDR3 runs 12 residues. The V segment lost 8 bases and the J segment 4 bases; nucleotides outside the gene matches: 5. Germline values: CDR1 MNHEY, CDR2 SMNVEV (reference sequence). For the CDR3, the DNA is TGTGCCAGCTCACAGGGGATATACGAGCAGTACTTC. Protein sequence: CASSQGIYEQYF.

This clonotype was counted at least ten times. The CDR3 DNA reads TGTGCCAGCGGTGGCGCCGGACGGGACCCCTCCTACGAGCAGTACTTC. Amino acids: CASGGAGRDPSYEQYF. The rearrangement uses TRBV7-9 and TRBJ2-7; possibly TRBD1 or TRBD2 for D (5 bases each). The CDR3 loop spans 16 amino acids. The V end lost 8 bases, the J end lost 0 bases, and 20 bases lay between the germline ends. In germline, CDR1 is SEHNR, CDR2 FQNEAQ (reference sequence).

This clonotype was found many times. The chain employs TRBV5-1 and TRBJ2-1; the match to TRBD2 covers 8 bases. CDR1 and CDR2 (germline): SGHRS, YFSETQ. The CDR3 length is 16 residues. With V trimmed by 4 bases and J by 4 bases, 10 bases remained unmatched. The CDR3: CASSPTSSGPYNEQFF. The CDR3 coding sequence is TGCGCCAGCAGCCCAACCTCTAGCGGGCCTTACAATGAGCAGTTCTTC.

This clonotype came up many times. This chain connects TRBV29-1 to TRBJ1-1; 7 bases agree with TRBD1. The germline CDR1 and CDR2 sequences are SQVTM and ANQGSEA. The CDR3 length is 13 residues. V lost 7 bases to trimming and J lost 7 bases; unmatched junction nucleotides: 12. CDR3 loop: CSGSDRAAFEAFF. The CDR3 DNA reads TGCAGCGGATCTGACAGGGCTGCTTTTGAAGCTTTCTTT.